The source of this TCR beta chain is a study of T cell clones after liver transplantation (dated by TCRdb to about 2019). About the full investigation: The samples were obtained from ITN030ST, a randomized trial that attempted immunosuppression withdrawal within 2 years after liver transplantation. Donor-reactive T cell clones were identified by TCRbeta sequencing following a pre-transplant mixed lymphocyte reaction and were subsequently tracked in post-transplant blood. Third party-reactive TCRbeta sequences from pre-transplant MLRs were also identified as an antigen-independent comparator for donor-reactive sequences. Of the eight recipients, a few were HCV-positive, while the remaining recipients had been transplanted for non-autoimmune, non-viral indications. Until randomization at 12-24 months post-transplant, subjects were given standard immunosuppression, with no induction therapy. Tolerance was defined as complete withdrawal of immunosuppression for at least one year without a rise in liver enzymes beyond twice the upper limit of normal. Blood samples were collected pre-transplant, pre-randomization before withdrawal, and post-randomization after either full withdrawal or failed withdrawal. The studied cohort comprised 8 liver transplant recipients, 3 classified as tolerant and 5 as non-tolerant.

The sample's time point label, in plain terms: pre-transplant. Thawed unstimulated PBMCs were stained for CD3, CD4 and CD8 and FACS-sorted into CD3+CD4+ and CD3+CD8+ populations. Randomization to immunosuppression withdrawal applied to every one of the 8 studied subjects. The Qiagen DNeasy Blood and Tissue Kit was used to isolate genomic DNA. Sequences LNHDA (CDR1) and SQIVND (CDR2) are obtained from the germline V gene (reference sequence). Spanning cysteine to phenylalanine, the CDR3 consists of 16 amino acids. The read is trimmed to its CDR3 DNA, 48 bases read in frame from base 1. The V end gives up 5 bases and the J end 1 base, leaving 7 bases in the junction not matched to a gene. High-throughput TCRbeta CDR3 sequencing of frozen genomic DNA was performed by immunoSEQ, with PCR amplification, mapping, bias correction and internal controls included. As for the authors' bioinformatics: Productive rearrangements were kept, and unique TCRbeta sequences were defined by CDR3 nucleotide sequence plus V and J gene. Donor-reactive sequences required at least 5-fold expansion in CFSE-low cells versus unstimulated pre-transplant cells and at least 0.01% frequency. Minimum frequency thresholds were set for each subject on the basis of the unstimulated sample with the lowest template count, so that a detection power of at least 90% was ensured. Repertoire turnover was measured by Jensen-Shannon divergence between the top 1000 TCRbeta sequences post- and pre-transplant. Two-sided Fisher's exact tests were used to test for changes in the detection of donor-reactive sequences. The immuneACCESS repertoire file appears here via TCRdb, limited to in-frame rearrangements. These files lack a portion of the clones; in checked studies, under half of the deficit traces to unresolved V genes, and the cause of the others is not known. From that table come the V and J calls and clone size; the DNA was used to work out D and trimming. The sample data list about 24,000 clones, and around two thirds of these were observed just once. The top ten clonotypes cover approximately 2.9% of the sample.

This clone was observed once. Its recognized antigen is unknown. No base-level quality is on record; no much larger clone is a single base apart. Broader findings and caveats from the paper: When repertoire turnover was accounted for, significantly reduced detection of donor-reactive sequences was found in 7 of 8 subjects for CD4 and in 8 of 8 subjects for CD8. Since no allograft tissue specimens were available, donor-reactive T cells may have migrated into the graft instead of being deleted. The decline in donor-reactive sequences exceeded the decline in third party-reactive sequences, suggesting partial antigen-specific deletion that was unrelated to withdrawal success. Circulating donor-reactive CD4 TCRbeta sequences fell significantly post-transplant in most of the 8 subjects, irrespective of tolerance or HCV status. Conclusions were preliminary, limited by small, heterogeneous patient numbers and non-standardized post-transplant time points. In a couple of subjects, low numbers of available donor cells limited the measurable donor-reactive repertoire.

The sequences come from CD4+ T cells from blood, collected before liver transplant. The receptor chain draws on TRBV19 and TRBJ2-3, and TRBD1 matches 9 of the central bases. The receptor was isolated from a human donor who received a liver transplant. In nucleotides, the sequence is TGTGCCAGTAGTGCGGGGACAGGGATACGCACAGATACGCAGTATTTT. This is translated as CASSAGTGIRTDTQYF.